Described below is a single TCR beta chain sequence and its context. This sample was taken from a study of CD8 T cells in Susac syndrome. The trim removed 4 bases at V and 11 bases at J, leaving 3 bases unmatched. The CDR3 consists of 12 residues. CDR1 is MNHEY and CDR2 is SMNVEV in the germline V gene (reference sequence). RNA amounts of about 0.5 to 1 ug underwent reverse transcription with random hexamers. TCRdb ran MiXCR on the immunoSEQ multiplex PCR reads and lists one entry per CDR3 protein. This sample has roughly 200,000 distinct CDR3 sequences, with roughly 95% found just once. Sequences were obtained from CD4+ T cells from PBMCs. The rearrangement uses TRBV27 and TRBJ2-3, with 10 nucleotides matching TRBD2. The TCR was taken from a human donor in good health. The CDR3 is CASSSLAGGQYF. The CDR3, as DNA: TGTGCCAGCAGTTCCTTAGCGGGGGGGCAGTATTTT.